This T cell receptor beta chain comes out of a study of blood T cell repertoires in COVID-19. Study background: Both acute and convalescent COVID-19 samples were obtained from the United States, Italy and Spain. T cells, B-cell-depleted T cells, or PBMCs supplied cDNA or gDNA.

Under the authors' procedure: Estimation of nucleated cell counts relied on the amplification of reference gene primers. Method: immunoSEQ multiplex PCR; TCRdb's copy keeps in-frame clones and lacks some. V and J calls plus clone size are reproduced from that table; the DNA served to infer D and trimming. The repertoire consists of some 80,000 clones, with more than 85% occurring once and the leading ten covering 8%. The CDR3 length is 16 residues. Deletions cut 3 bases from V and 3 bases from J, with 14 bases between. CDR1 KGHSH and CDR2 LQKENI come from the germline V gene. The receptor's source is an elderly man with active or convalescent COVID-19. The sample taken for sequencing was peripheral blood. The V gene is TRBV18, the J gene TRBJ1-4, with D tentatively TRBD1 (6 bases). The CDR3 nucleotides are TGTGCCAGCTCACCCCGGACAGCGTCAGCTAATGAAAAACTGTTTTTT. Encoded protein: CASSPRTASANEKLFF.